Below, 23 T cell receptor beta chains from the same sample are listed, as sequenced in a study of OX40 agonist ivuxolimab in advanced cancers. Assay used: immunoSEQ multiplex PCR; TCRdb lists only in-frame clones, some missing. The repertoire holds about 36,000 clones, with roughly nine tenths as singletons. The sample was CD4+ or CD8+ T cells sorted from blood, taken in a trial of the OX40 agonist ivuxolimab. The origin of the receptors is an adult with an advanced solid tumor such as melanoma, head and neck, liver or kidney cancer.

The chain recombines TRBV7-2 with TRBJ2-7; D unclear. CDR3 length: 15 amino acids. The V and J ends lost 1 base and 0 bases respectively, with 10 bases between them. Germline-derived CDR1 and CDR2 are SGHTA and FQGNSA. The CDR3 here is CASSLEPGSSYEQYF. The CDR3 DNA sequence: TGTGCCAGCAGCTTAGAACCTGGTAGCTCCTACGAGCAGTACTTC. The whole variable domain, remainder taken from reference TRBV7-2 and TRBJ2-7, is GAGVSQSPSNKVTEKGKDVELRCDPISGHTALYWYRQSLGQGLEFLIYFQGNSAPDKSGLPSDRFSAERTGGSVSTLTIQRTQQEDSAVYLCASSLEPGSSYEQYFGPGTRLTVT.

The chain has TRBV6-6 and TRBJ2-5, with unresolved D. Trimming stripped 2 bases from V and 2 bases from J, with 9 bases between. From germline, CDR1 is MNHNY and CDR2 SVGAGI (reference sequence). The CDR3 covers 14 residues. The CDR3 loop reads CASSYRAAQETQYF. Written as DNA, the CDR3 is TGTGCCAGCAGTTACCGGGCAGCTCAAGAGACCCAGTACTTC.

V is TRBV27 and J is TRBJ2-7; unclear D gene. Trimming took off 1 base at V and 0 bases at J, with 7 bases between the two ends. This CDR3 is 14 amino acids long. The germline gives CDR1 MNHEY, CDR2 SMNVEV (reference sequence). This CDR3 is CASSLYRYSYEQYF. The DNA for the CDR3 is TGTGCCAGCAGTTTATATAGATACTCCTACGAGCAGTACTTC.

The rearrangement links TRBV7-2 to TRBJ1-2, with 10 positions matching TRBD1. Germline CDR1 reads SGHTA; CDR2 reads FQGNSA. The V gene end was trimmed by 5 bases and the J gene end by 3 bases; junction bases not matched to a gene: 3. This CDR3 has 14 residues. CDR3: CASSRTGGDYGYTF. CDR3 bases: TGTGCCAGCAGCCGGACAGGGGGGGACTATGGCTACACCTTC.

The chain employs TRBV7-9 and TRBJ1-2; the D is unclear. The CDR3 sequence is 16 residues long. CDR1 is SEHNR and CDR2 is FQNEAQ in the germline V gene (reference sequence). With 0 bases removed from V and 1 base from J, the gap between germline ends came to 12 bases. As DNA, the CDR3 is TGTGCCAGCAGCTTAGCGTTAGGGAGTAATAACTATGGCTACACCTTC. It specifies CASSLALGSNNYGYTF.

The chain links TRBV4-1 to TRBJ2-3, with D tentatively TRBD2 (5 bases). The CDR3 has 15 amino acids. CDR1 and CDR2 (germline): MGHRA, YSYEKL. Trimming removed 2 bases at V and 1 base at J, with 10 bases between. CDR3 sequence (DNA): TGCGCCAGCAGCCAATGGGAGTCAGGCACAGATACGCAGTATTTT. Translated: CASSQWESGTDTQYF.

The rearrangement joins TRBV7-3 to TRBJ2-7; TRBD2 matches 10 bases. This CDR3 region has 16 residues. The V gene end was trimmed by 5 bases and the J gene end by 1 base; junction bases not matched to a gene: 8. The germline gives CDR1 SGHTA, CDR2 FQGTGA. The CDR3 nucleotides are TGTGCCAGCAGCCTAGGCGGACTAGCGGAGTCCTACGAGCAGTACTTC. Amino acid sequence: CASSLGGLAESYEQYF.

This rearrangement joins TRBV21-1 to TRBJ2-1; TRBD1 was called by the table and not checked on the DNA. TRBV21-1 is tagged as a pseudogene. The CDR3 sequence is 15 residues long. CDR3 sequence reads: CASSKAEGGLYEQFF. DNA for the CDR3: TGTGCCAGCAGCAAAGCGGAAGGGGGCCTCTATGAGCAGTTCTTC.

This chain connects TRBV9 to TRBJ1-3; TRBD1 agrees at 8 bases. Trimming took 9 bases from V and 8 from J; bases not matched to a gene: 10. CDR3 length: 13 amino acids. From germline, CDR1 is SGDLS and CDR2 YYNGEE. CDR3 amino acids: CAKRQGQGDTIYF. CDR3 DNA sequence: TGTGCCAAACGACAGGGGCAGGGGGACACCATATATTTT.

The V gene is TRBV7-2, the J gene TRBJ2-3; 8 nucleotides align to TRBD2. CDR3 length: 19 residues. The germline V gene encodes CDR1 SGHTA and CDR2 FQGNSA. The V and J ends lost 1 base and 0 bases, in that order; junction bases with no gene match: 12. Here the CDR3 DNA reads TGTGCCAGCAGCTTAGGGTCGGCTAGCGGGTTGCCTAGCACAGATACGCAGTATTTT. It yields the protein CASSLGSASGLPSTDTQYF. The full variable domain, in which reference TRBV7-2 and TRBJ2-3 provide the parts outside the CDR3, is GAGVSQSPSNKVTEKGKDVELRCDPISGHTALYWYRQSLGQGLEFLIYFQGNSAPDKSGLPSDRFSAERTGGSVSTLTIQRTQQEDSAVYLCASSLGSASGLPSTDTQYFGPGTRLTVL.

The V call is TRBV7-2, the J call TRBJ2-2; 10 bases map to TRBD2. V lost 6 bases, J lost 6 bases, and 4 bases stayed unmatched. The CDR3 is made up of 14 amino acids. From germline, CDR1 is SGHTA and CDR2 FQGNSA. The CDR3 nucleotides read TGTGCCAGCAGTTATCTAGCGGGGGCCGGGGAGCTGTTTTTT. Translated, it gives CASSYLAGAGELFF.

This clone occurred once. This sequence joins TRBV19 and TRBJ1-2, with no clear D. The CDR3 extends over 15 amino acids. The germline gives CDR1 LNHDA, CDR2 SQIVND (reference sequence). Trimming took 1 base from V and 0 from J, leaving 9 bases between them. The CDR3 protein is CASSIGPGPNYGYTF. CDR3 DNA sequence: TGTGCCAGTAGTATAGGCCCCGGCCCTAACTATGGCTACACCTTC.

This clone was recorded once. The chain couples TRBV9 to TRBJ1-1; the match to TRBD1 covers 7 bases. Germline V gives CDR1 SGDLS, CDR2 YYNGEE. V lost 4 bases, J lost 1 base, and 7 bases stayed unmatched. This CDR3 spans 15 amino acids. The CDR3 nucleotides are TGTGCCAGCAGCTACACCGGGACAGAGAACACTGAAGCTTTCTTT. Its translation is CASSYTGTENTEAFF.

The CDR3 DNA sequence: TGCGCCAGCAGCCCGGGAGGGGGTACTGGGGCCAACGTCCTGACTTTC. Its translation is CASSPGGGTGANVLTF. The chain carries TRBV5-1 and TRBJ2-6; 8 nucleotides match TRBD2. V shed 4 bases and J 2 bases; nucleotides not matched to a gene: 5. Germline V lookup: CDR1 SGHRS, CDR2 YFSETQ. This CDR3 has 16 amino acids.

V and J are TRBV7-8 and TRBJ2-1; 7 bases fit TRBD1. Trimming cost V 8 bases and J 7 bases; bases outside gene matches: 8. CDR1 and CDR2 from the germline V gene are SGHVS and FQNEAQ. The CDR3 contains 13 residues. This CDR3 is CASGLRGLNEQFF. As DNA, the CDR3 is TGTGCCAGCGGTTTAAGGGGGCTGAATGAGCAGTTCTTC.

The V and J genes are TRBV27 and TRBJ1-5, with a weak D call TRBD1 (6 bases). There are 15 residues in the CDR3. CDR1 is MNHEY and CDR2 is SMNVEV in the germline V gene (reference sequence). The germline V and J ends were trimmed by 2 bases and 4 bases, with 12 bases remaining between them. The CDR3 region has the DNA TGTGCCAGCAGTTTAGACAGGACTCAAAATCAGCCCCAGCATTTT. Its translation: CASSLDRTQNQPQHF.

The chain recombines TRBV27 with TRBJ2-3; the D gene is possibly TRBD2 (5 bases). The V end was cut by 5 bases, the J end by 1 base, with 13 bases between. CDR3 length: 15 amino acids. From germline, CDR1 is MNHEY and CDR2 SMNVEV (reference sequence). The CDR3 DNA sequence: TGTGCCAGCAGTGGGCTCGGGGAACGCACAGATACGCAGTATTTT. Residues: CASSGLGERTDTQYF.

V gene TRBV7-8 combines with J gene TRBJ2-7; D remains ambiguous. V gave up 5 bases and J gave up 0 bases, with 20 bases separating them. CDR3 size: 17 residues. Germline values: CDR1 SGHVS, CDR2 FQNEAQ. The CDR3 protein is CASSLDPLWISSYEQYF. CDR3 nucleotides: TGTGCCAGCAGCCTCGACCCGCTCTGGATTAGCTCCTACGAGCAGTACTTC. Variable domain in full (rest from reference TRBV7-8 and TRBJ2-7): GAGVSQSPRYKVAKRGQDVALRCDPISGHVSLFWYQQALGQGPEFLTYFQNEAQLDKSGLPSDRFFAERPEGSVSTLKIQRTQQEDSAVYLCASSLDPLWISSYEQYFGPGTRLTVT.

V is TRBV28 and J is TRBJ2-2, with TRBD2 identical over 13 bases. CDR1 is MDHEN, CDR2 SYDVKM, per germline. This CDR3 has 17 residues. V lost 3 bases to trimming and J lost 4 bases; unmatched junction nucleotides: 5. The CDR3 region is CASSFTSGGAGTGELFF. In DNA form, the CDR3 reads TGTGCCAGCAGTTTCACTAGCGGGGGGGCCGGCACCGGGGAGCTGTTTTTT. The whole variable domain, filled in from reference TRBV28 and TRBJ2-2, reads DVKVTQSSRYLVKRTGEKVFLECVQDMDHENMFWYRQDPGLGLRLIYFSYDVKMKEKGDIPEGYSVSREKKERFSLILESASTNQTSMYLCASSFTSGGAGTGELFFGEGSRLTVL.

The V gene is TRBV27, the J gene TRBJ2-1; 10 bases line up with TRBD2. Germline V gene data show CDR1 as MNHEY and CDR2 as SMNVEV (reference sequence). After removal of 3 bases from V and 0 bases from J, the junction contained 5 bases not matched to a gene. This CDR3 region has 17 residues. DNA of the CDR3: TGTGCCAGCAGTTTTAGACTAGCGGGCGGCTCCTACAATGAGCAGTTCTTC. Protein sequence: CASSFRLAGGSYNEQFF.

The V and J genes are TRBV7-9 and TRBJ1-5; D is unclear. Trimming stripped 5 bases from V and 5 bases from J, with 28 bases between. This CDR3 has 19 amino acids. The germline gives CDR1 SEHNR, CDR2 FQNEAQ (reference sequence). DNA for the CDR3: TGTGCCAGCAGCGCTATACCCCCCCTCTATTCGGGATGGGATCAGCCCCAGCATTTT. Translation: CASSAIPPLYSGWDQPQHF.

For the CDR3, the DNA is TGCAGCGCCAAAACAAACACCGGGGAGCTGTTTTTT. It is translated as CSAKTNTGELFF. The rearrangement joins TRBV29-1 to TRBJ2-2; no clear D gene. Per the germline V gene, CDR1 is SQVTM and CDR2 is ANQGSEA. The CDR3 spans 12 residues. Between the trimmed V and J ends, which lost 7 bases and 2 bases, there was a span of 8 bases.

This chain connects TRBV15 to TRBJ1-6; possibly TRBD1 for D (6 bases). Between the trimmed V and J ends, which lost 0 bases and 12 bases, there was a span of 18 bases. Germline V gene sequence: CDR1 LNHNV, CDR2 YYDKDF (reference sequence). The CDR3 sequence is 16 residues long. The DNA for the CDR3 is TGTGCCACCAGCAGAGATGTCGGGACACCAGCAGAACCCCTCCACTTT. Protein product: CATSRDVGTPAEPLHF.